In its sample, the clone carrying this T cell receptor beta chain was seen a few times. Antigen unknown. V was pared by 5 bases and J by 4 bases, with 7 bases of the junction left unmatched. CDR3 length: 14 residues. The germline CDR1 and CDR2 sequences are MNHEY and SVGAGI. The data originate from a study of CD8+ T cells in alopecia areata. General study findings and limits: Sequencing of scalp samples also captures resident alphabeta T cells of normal skin. Mouse data revealed clearer TCR sharing than patient data did, a gap possibly tied to HLA.

Following RNA extraction, reverse transcription yielded cDNA that acted as the sequencing template. The protocol was immunoSEQ multiplex PCR, while the TCRdb copy is restricted to in-frame clones and leaves out a portion. The repertoire includes 93,000 or so clones, 45% to 60% of them detected once, and roughly 8.8% sits in the top ten. Isolation of CD4+ and CD8+ T cells from PBMCs was achieved by sorting. The receptor's source is a human donor in good health. The chain employs TRBV6-5 and TRBJ1-1, with 7 bases that match TRBD1. The material sequenced was CD4+ T cells sorted from blood. In nucleotides, the CDR3 is TGTGCCAGCAGTACCTTGGACAGGACCACTGAAGCTTTCTTT. This gives the protein CASSTLDRTTEAFF.